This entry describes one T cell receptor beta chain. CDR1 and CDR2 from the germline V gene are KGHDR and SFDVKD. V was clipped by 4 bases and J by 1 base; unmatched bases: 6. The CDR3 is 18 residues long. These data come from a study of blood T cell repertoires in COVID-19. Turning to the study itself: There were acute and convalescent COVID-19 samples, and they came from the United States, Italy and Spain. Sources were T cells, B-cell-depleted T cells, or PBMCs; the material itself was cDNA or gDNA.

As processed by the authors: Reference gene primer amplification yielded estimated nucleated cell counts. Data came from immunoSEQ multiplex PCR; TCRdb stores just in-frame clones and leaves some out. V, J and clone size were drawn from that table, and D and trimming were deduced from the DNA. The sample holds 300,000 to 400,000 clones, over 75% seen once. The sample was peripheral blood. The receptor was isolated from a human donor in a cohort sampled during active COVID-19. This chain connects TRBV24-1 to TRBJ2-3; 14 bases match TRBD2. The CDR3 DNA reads TGTGCCACCAGTGACTCCGGACTAGCGGGGGGTGGCACAGATACGCAGTATTTT. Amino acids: CATSDSGLAGGGTDTQYF.